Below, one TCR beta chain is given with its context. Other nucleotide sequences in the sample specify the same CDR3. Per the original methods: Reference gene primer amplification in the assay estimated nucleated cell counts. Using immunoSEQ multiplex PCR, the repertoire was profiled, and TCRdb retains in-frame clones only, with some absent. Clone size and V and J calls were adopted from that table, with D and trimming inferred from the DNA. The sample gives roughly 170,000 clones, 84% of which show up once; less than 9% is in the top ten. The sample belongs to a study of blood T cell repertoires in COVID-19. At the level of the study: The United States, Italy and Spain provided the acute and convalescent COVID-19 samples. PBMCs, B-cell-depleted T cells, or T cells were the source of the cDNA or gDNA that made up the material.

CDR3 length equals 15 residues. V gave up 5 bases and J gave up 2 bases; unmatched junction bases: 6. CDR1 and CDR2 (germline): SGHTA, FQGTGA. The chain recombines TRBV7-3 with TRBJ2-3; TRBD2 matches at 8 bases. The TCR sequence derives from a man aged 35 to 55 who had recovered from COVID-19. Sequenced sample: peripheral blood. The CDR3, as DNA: TGTGCCAGCAGCCCCGGGGGGGGGCCCACAGATACGCAGTATTTT. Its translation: CASSPGGGPTDTQYF.